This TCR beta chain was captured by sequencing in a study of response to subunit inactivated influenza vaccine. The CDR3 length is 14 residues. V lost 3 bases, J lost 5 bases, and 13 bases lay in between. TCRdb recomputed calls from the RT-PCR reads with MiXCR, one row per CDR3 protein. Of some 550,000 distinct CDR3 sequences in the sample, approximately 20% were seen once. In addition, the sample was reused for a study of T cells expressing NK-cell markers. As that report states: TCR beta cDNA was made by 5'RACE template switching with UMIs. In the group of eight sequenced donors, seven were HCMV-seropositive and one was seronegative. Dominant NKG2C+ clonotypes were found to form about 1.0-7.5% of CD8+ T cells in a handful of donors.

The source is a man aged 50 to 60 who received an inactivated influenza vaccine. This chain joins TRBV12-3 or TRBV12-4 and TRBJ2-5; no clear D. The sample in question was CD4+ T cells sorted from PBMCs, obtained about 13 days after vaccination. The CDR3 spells CASSFGTPPETQYF. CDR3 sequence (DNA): TGTGCCAGCAGTTTCGGTACGCCTCCGGAGACCCAGTACTTC.